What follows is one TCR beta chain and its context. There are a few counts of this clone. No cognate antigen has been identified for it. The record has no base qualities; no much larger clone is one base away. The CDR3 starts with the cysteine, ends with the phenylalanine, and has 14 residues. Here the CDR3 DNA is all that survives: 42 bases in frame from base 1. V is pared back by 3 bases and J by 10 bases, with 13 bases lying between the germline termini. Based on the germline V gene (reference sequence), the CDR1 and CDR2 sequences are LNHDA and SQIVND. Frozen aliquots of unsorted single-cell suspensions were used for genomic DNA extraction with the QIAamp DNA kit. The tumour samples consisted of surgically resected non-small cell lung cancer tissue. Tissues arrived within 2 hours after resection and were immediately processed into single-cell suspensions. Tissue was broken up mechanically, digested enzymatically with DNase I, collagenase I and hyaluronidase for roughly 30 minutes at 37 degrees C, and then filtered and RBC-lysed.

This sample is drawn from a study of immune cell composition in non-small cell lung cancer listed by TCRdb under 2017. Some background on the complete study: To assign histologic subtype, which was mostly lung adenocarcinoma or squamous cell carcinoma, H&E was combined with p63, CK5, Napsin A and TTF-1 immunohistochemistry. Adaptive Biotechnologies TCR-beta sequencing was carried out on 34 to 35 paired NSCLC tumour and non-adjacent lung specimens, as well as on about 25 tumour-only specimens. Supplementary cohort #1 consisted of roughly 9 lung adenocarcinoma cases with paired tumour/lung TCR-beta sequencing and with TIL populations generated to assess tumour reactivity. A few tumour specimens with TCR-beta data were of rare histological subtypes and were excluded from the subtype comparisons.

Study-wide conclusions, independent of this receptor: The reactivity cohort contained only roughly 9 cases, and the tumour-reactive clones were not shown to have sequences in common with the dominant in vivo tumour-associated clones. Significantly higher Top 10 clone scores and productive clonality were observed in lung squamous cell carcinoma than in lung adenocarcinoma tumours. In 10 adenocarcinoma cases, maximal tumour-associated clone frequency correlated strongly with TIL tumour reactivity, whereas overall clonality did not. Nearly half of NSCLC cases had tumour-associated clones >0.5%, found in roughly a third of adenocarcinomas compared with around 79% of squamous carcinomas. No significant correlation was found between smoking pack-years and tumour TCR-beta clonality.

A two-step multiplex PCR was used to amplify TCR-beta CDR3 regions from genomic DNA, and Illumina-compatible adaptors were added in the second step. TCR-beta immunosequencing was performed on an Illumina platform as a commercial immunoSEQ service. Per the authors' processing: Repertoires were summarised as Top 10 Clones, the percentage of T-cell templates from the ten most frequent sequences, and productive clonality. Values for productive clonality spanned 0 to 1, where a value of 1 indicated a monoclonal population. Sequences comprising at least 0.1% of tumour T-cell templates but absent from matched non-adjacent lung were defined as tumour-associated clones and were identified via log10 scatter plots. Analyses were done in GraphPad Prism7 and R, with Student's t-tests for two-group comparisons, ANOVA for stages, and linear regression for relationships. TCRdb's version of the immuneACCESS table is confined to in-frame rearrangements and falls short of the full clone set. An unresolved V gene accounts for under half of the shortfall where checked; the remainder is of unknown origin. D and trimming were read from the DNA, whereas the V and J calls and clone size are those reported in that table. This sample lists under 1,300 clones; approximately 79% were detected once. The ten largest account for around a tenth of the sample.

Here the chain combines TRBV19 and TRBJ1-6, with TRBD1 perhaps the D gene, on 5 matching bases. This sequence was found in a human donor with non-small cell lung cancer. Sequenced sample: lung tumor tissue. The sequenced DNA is TGTGCCAGTAGTATGTCAGGGCAATCATCACCCCTCCACTTT. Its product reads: CASSMSGQSSPLHF.